What follows is one T cell receptor beta chain and its context. The antigen is unknown. TCRdb keeps only in-frame clones here, not all; method: immunoSEQ multiplex PCR. The sample includes more than 20,000 clones, roughly 82% seen only once; the top ten take 6.3%. The data derive from a study of T cells after posttransplantation cyclophosphamide. Notes on the study in general: TRB overlap between skin or GI tissue T cells and blood was limited. Recipient CMV seropositivity and CMV reactivation strongly tracked TRB clonality. Later post-transplant blood repertoires were often dominated by donor CD8+ memory clones.

This CDR3 contains 15 residues. Germline trimming cut 4 bases from V and 4 bases from J; bases unmatched to any gene: 8. Germline V gene data show CDR1 as SGHRS and CDR2 as YFSETQ. The specimen was PBMCs. The chain employs TRBV5-1 and TRBJ2-5; TRBD2 aligns across 9 bases. This TCR was sampled from an older woman with a blood cancer, CMV-positive, and with a related stem cell donor. The CDR3 loop is CASSPPAGGGETQYF. The CDR3 region has the DNA TGCGCCAGCAGCCCACCAGCGGGAGGAGGAGAGACCCAGTACTTC. Full variable domain (outside the CDR3, taken from reference TRBV5-1 and TRBJ2-5): KAGVTQTPRYLIKTRGQQVTLSCSPISGHRSVSWYQQTPGQGLQFLFEYFSETQRNKGNFPGRFSGRQFSNSRSEMNVSTLELGDSALYLCASSPPAGGGETQYFGPGTRLLVL.